Presented here are 25 T cell receptor beta chains from one specimen sequenced in a study of blood T cell repertoires in COVID-19. Sequencing used immunoSEQ multiplex PCR; TCRdb keeps in-frame clones, though not all of them. Found here are around 180,000 clones, more than 75% of them singletons; the top ten hold less than 20%. Specimen: PBMCs or T cells enriched from blood (not recorded which). These receptors all come from a woman aged 50 to 60 with acute COVID-19.

V usage is TRBV5-5 and J usage is TRBJ1-1, with unresolved D. The CDR3 loop spans 15 amino acids. With 6 bases removed from V and 4 bases from J, the gap between germline ends came to 19 bases. The germline gives CDR1 SGHKS, CDR2 YYEKEE (reference sequence). The CDR3 region is CASTHQRTITTEAFF. CDR3 sequence (DNA): TGTGCCAGCACACATCAGAGGACTATCACCACTGAAGCTTTCTTT.

V gene TRBV7-9 combines with J gene TRBJ1-5; maybe TRBD1 (6 bases). This CDR3 is built from 15 residues. The germline V and J ends were trimmed by 1 base and 1 base, with 8 bases remaining between them. Looked up from germline, CDR1 is SEHNR and CDR2 is FQNEAQ (reference sequence). DNA of the CDR3: TGTGCCAGCAGCTTAGGGACAGTAAGCAATCAGCCCCAGCATTTT. This translates into CASSLGTVSNQPQHF.

The chain employs TRBV28 and TRBJ2-1, with D tentatively TRBD1 (5 bases). The V gene lost 2 bases and the J gene lost 10 bases, with 15 bases spanning the gap. This CDR3 contains 14 residues. In germline, CDR1 is MDHEN, CDR2 SYDVKM. Here the CDR3 reads CASSLGQGVGEQFF. CDR3 nucleotide sequence: TGTGCCAGCAGTTTAGGCCAAGGGGTTGGAGAGCAGTTCTTC.

The gene calls are TRBV5-5 and TRBJ2-1; 14 bases match TRBD2. The CDR3 length is 17 residues. Looked up from germline, CDR1 is SGHKS and CDR2 is YYEKEE (reference sequence). The V gene end was trimmed by 5 bases and the J gene end by 4 bases; junction bases not matched to a gene: 8. DNA for the CDR3: TGTGCCAGCAGTTCGCGGACTAGCGGGGGGAATTACAATGAGCAGTTCTTC. It translates to CASSSRTSGGNYNEQFF.

This clone has only one observation. J is TRBJ2-5 and V is TRBV2, with 9 bases aligning to TRBD2. Germline CDR1 SNHLY, CDR2 FYNNEI. This CDR3 contains 16 residues. The trim removed 7 bases at V and 1 base at J, leaving 10 bases unmatched. The chain's CDR3 is CASKGLSGGLQETQYF. The CDR3 bases are TGTGCCAGCAAGGGTCTTAGCGGGGGCCTCCAAGAGACCCAGTACTTC.

In its sample, this clone was seen a few times. This rearrangement joins TRBV7-2 to TRBJ1-2; 7 positions agree with TRBD1. The CDR3 runs 17 residues. Per germline, CDR1 SGHTA and CDR2 FQGNSA. The junction had 17 bases not matched to a gene; V was cut back by 4 bases and J by 6 bases. The CDR3 loop reads CASSSQDRPIWGNGYTF. CDR3 sequence (DNA): TGTGCCAGCAGCTCCCAGGACAGGCCGATATGGGGAAATGGCTACACCTTC.

CDR3 loop: CASSQMRGGTQETQYF. The CDR3 bases are TGTGCCAGCAGCCAGATGCGGGGGGGGACCCAAGAGACCCAGTACTTC. The J gene is TRBJ2-5, the V gene TRBV7-8; 9 bases align to TRBD2. V lost 5 bases, J lost 1 base, and 8 bases stayed unmatched. Germline V CDR1 and CDR2: SGHVS, FQNEAQ. This CDR3 has 16 residues. Drawing the rest from reference TRBV7-8 and TRBJ2-5, the complete variable domain is GAGVSQSPRYKVAKRGQDVALRCDPISGHVSLFWYQQALGQGPEFLTYFQNEAQLDKSGLPSDRFFAERPEGSVSTLKIQRTQQEDSAVYLCASSQMRGGTQETQYFGPGTRLLVL.

This clone has a handful of counts. The chain joins TRBV5-4 to TRBJ1-1, with D tentatively TRBD1 (5 bases). The germline V gene has CDR1 SGHNT and CDR2 YYREEE (reference sequence). V lost 2 bases, J lost 0 bases, and 11 bases lay in between. The CDR3 consists of 15 residues. The CDR3 protein is CASSLTRVMNTEAFF. Here the CDR3 DNA reads TGTGCCAGCAGCTTAACCAGGGTAATGAACACTGAAGCTTTCTTT. The whole variable domain, remainder taken from reference TRBV5-4 and TRBJ1-1, is ETGVTQSPTHLIKTRGQQVTLRCSSQSGHNTVSWYQQALGQGPQFIFQYYREEENGRGNFPPRFSGLQFPNYSSELNVNALELDDSALYLCASSLTRVMNTEAFFGQGTRLTVV.

This sequence joins TRBV28 and TRBJ2-5, with TRBD1 matching over 7 bases. The germline V gene has CDR1 MDHEN and CDR2 SYDVKM. The CDR3 contains 15 residues. J gave up 0 bases and V 5 bases, and 6 bases lay outside the gene matches. Here the CDR3 reads CASSTRQGNQETQYF. CDR3 bases: TGTGCCAGCAGTACACGACAGGGAAACCAAGAGACCCAGTACTTC. Full variable domain (rest looked up from reference TRBV28 and TRBJ2-5): DVKVTQSSRYLVKRTGEKVFLECVQDMDHENMFWYRQDPGLGLRLIYFSYDVKMKEKGDIPEGYSVSREKKERFSLILESASTNQTSMYLCASSTRQGNQETQYFGPGTRLLVL.

This chain links TRBV30 with TRBJ2-5; D is unresolved. CDR1 is GTSNPN and CDR2 is SVGIG in the germline V gene (reference sequence). Trimming took 3 bases from V and 1 from J, leaving 6 bases between them. This CDR3 spans 12 amino acids. The CDR3 DNA is TGTGCCTGGAGGGGCCTCCAAGAGACCCAGTACTTC. It codes for CAWRGLQETQYF.

The chain recombines TRBV2 with TRBJ2-2; maybe TRBD2 (6 bases). This CDR3 has 15 amino acids. The germline CDR1 and CDR2 sequences are SNHLY and FYNNEI. Trimming cost V 7 bases and J 2 bases, with 14 bases left between them. This CDR3 reads CASNLEGSNTGELFF. The CDR3 nucleotides read TGTGCCAGCAATCTGGAGGGCAGCAACACCGGGGAGCTGTTTTTT.

This clone was seen a handful of times. The chain is built from TRBV7-2 and TRBJ2-5, with D possibly matching TRBD2 (7 bases). The CDR3 loop spans 16 amino acids. Trimming shortened V by 5 bases and J by 1 base, and 17 bases separated the two germline ends. Germline values: CDR1 SGHTA, CDR2 FQGNSA. The CDR3 here is CASSQGGGGRQETQYF. The CDR3, as DNA: TGTGCCAGCAGCCAAGGAGGGGGGGGGCGCCAAGAGACCCAGTACTTC.

The genes are TRBV3-1 (or the pseudogene TRBV3-2) and TRBJ1-1; weak D call: TRBD1 (6 bases). Trimming stripped 0 bases from V and 4 bases from J, with 18 bases between. The germline V gene has CDR1 LGHDT and CDR2 YNNKEL (reference sequence). The CDR3 is 17 amino acids. CDR3 DNA: TGTGCCAGCAGCCAAGATAAAACAGGGCTTGTAGGCACTGAAGCTTTCTTT. Protein: CASSQDKTGLVGTEAFF.

The rearrangement links TRBV7-8 to TRBJ1-3; D call uncertain. V was trimmed by 4 bases and J by 0 bases, leaving 7 bases between them. This CDR3 has 14 residues. Germline CDR1 and CDR2: SGHVS and FQNEAQ. The CDR3 sequence is CASSSGLSGNTIYF. The CDR3 DNA reads TGTGCCAGCAGCTCTGGCCTCTCTGGAAACACCATATATTTT.

The J gene is TRBJ2-1, the V gene TRBV5-1, with D perhaps matching TRBD1 (6 bases). There are 13 residues in the CDR3. CDR1 and CDR2 from the germline V gene are SGHRS and YFSETQ. Deletions cut 7 bases from V and 8 bases from J, with 16 bases between. The CDR3 DNA follows: TGCGCCAGCGGCCGGGACATCGGGCATGAGCAGTTCTTC. Translation: CASGRDIGHEQFF. Full variable domain (rest looked up from reference TRBV5-1 and TRBJ2-1): KAGVTQTPRYLIKTRGQQVTLSCSPISGHRSVSWYQQTPGQGLQFLFEYFSETQRNKGNFPGRFSGRQFSNSRSEMNVSTLELGDSALYLCASGRDIGHEQFFGPGTRLTVL.

V is TRBV9 and J is TRBJ1-1; D is uncertain. This CDR3 spans 18 amino acids. With 0 bases removed from V and 1 base from J, the gap between germline ends came to 19 bases. In germline, CDR1 is SGDLS, CDR2 YYNGEE. Written as DNA, the CDR3 is TGTGCCAGCAGCGTAGGAGGTAACGCAGGCAGCGGGAACACTGAAGCTTTCTTT. As protein: CASSVGGNAGSGNTEAFF.

CDR3 in DNA: TGTGCCAGCAGCCAAGATTGGCAGGGTAGGGACTATGGCTACACCTTC. This codes for CASSQDWQGRDYGYTF. The rearrangement uses TRBV3-1 (or the pseudogene TRBV3-2) and TRBJ1-2, with a possible D match to TRBD1 (5 bases). Trimming removed 0 bases at V and 3 bases at J, with 14 bases between. This CDR3 region has 16 residues. Per germline, CDR1 LGHDT and CDR2 YNNKEL (reference sequence).

The J gene is TRBJ1-3, the V gene TRBV10-3; 9 bases align to TRBD1. The V gene end was trimmed by 2 bases and the J gene end by 1 base; junction bases not matched to a gene: 6. Germline-derived CDR1 and CDR2 are ENHRY and SYGVKD. This CDR3 region has 17 residues. In nucleotides, the CDR3 is TGTGCCATCAGTGAGAGAGGACAGGGGATTTCTGGAAACACCATATATTTT. It is translated as CAISERGQGISGNTIYF.

The chain joins TRBV7-2 to TRBJ1-2; TRBD1 agrees at 8 bases. The CDR3 sequence is 14 residues long. Germline CDR1 is SGHTA and CDR2 is FQGNSA. Unmatched junction bases numbered 5, after V lost 1 base and J lost 7 bases. As DNA, the CDR3 is TGTGCCAGCAGCTTAGGGCAGGGGGCTTCTGGCTACACCTTC. This sequence encodes CASSLGQGASGYTF.

The genes are TRBV7-8 and TRBJ2-1; 12 bases are a match to TRBD2. Germline assignment: CDR1 SGHVS and CDR2 FQNEAQ. This CDR3 has 17 amino acids. The V gene end was trimmed by 4 bases and the J gene end by 7 bases; junction bases not matched to a gene: 11. The CDR3 reads CASSSLKLAGGPNEQFF. The CDR3 nucleotides are TGTGCCAGCAGCTCACTAAAACTAGCGGGGGGACCAAATGAGCAGTTCTTC. The whole variable domain, remainder taken from reference TRBV7-8 and TRBJ2-1, is GAGVSQSPRYKVAKRGQDVALRCDPISGHVSLFWYQQALGQGPEFLTYFQNEAQLDKSGLPSDRFFAERPEGSVSTLKIQRTQQEDSAVYLCASSSLKLAGGPNEQFFGPGTRLTVL.

The genes are TRBV19 and TRBJ2-3; 10 bases agree with TRBD2. CDR1 is LNHDA and CDR2 is SQIVND in the germline V gene (reference sequence). This CDR3 region has 17 residues. V dropped 5 bases and J dropped 1; count of bases not matched to a gene: 9. The CDR3 DNA is TGTGCCAGTAGTGTCGGGAGCGGGGGGGCGGGCACAGATACGCAGTATTTT. It specifies CASSVGSGGAGTDTQYF.

This chain links TRBV27 with TRBJ1-2; 10 bases match TRBD1. This CDR3 is built from 13 residues. Germline lookup yields CDR1 MNHEY and CDR2 SMNVEV (reference sequence). V shed 6 bases, J shed 5 bases, and the junction held 3 bases outside the gene matches. The CDR3 DNA reads as TGTGCCAGCAGCCGGGACAGGGGTTATGGCTACACCTTC. It translates to CASSRDRGYGYTF.

V and J are TRBV9 and TRBJ1-2, with 11 nucleotides matching TRBD1. Germline V gene lookup returns CDR1 SGDLS and CDR2 YYNGEE. This CDR3 is built from 14 residues. V was clipped by 0 bases and J by 8 bases; unmatched bases: 3. CDR3 loop: CASSVGRTGGGYTF. The CDR3 DNA reads TGTGCCAGCAGCGTAGGTCGGACAGGGGGCGGCTACACCTTC. Full variable domain (rest looked up from reference TRBV9 and TRBJ1-2): DSGVTQTPKHLITATGQRVTLRCSPRSGDLSVYWYQQSLDQGLQFLIQYYNGEERAKGNILERFSAQQFPDLHSELNLSSLELGDSALYFCASSVGRTGGGYTFGSGTRLTVV.

This chain uses TRBV6-1 with TRBJ2-7, with D tentatively TRBD1 (6 bases). The CDR3 is made up of 11 amino acids. The germline V and J ends were trimmed by 2 bases and 9 bases, with 8 bases remaining between them. The germline gives CDR1 MNHNS, CDR2 SASEGT. The CDR3 nucleotides are TGTGCCAGCAGTGAACCGACAGGGCAGTACGTC. This codes for CASSEPTGQYV.

The chain carries TRBV28 and TRBJ2-3, with TRBD2 as a possible D gene (5 bases). Germline CDR1 MDHEN, CDR2 SYDVKM. The CDR3 is 15 residues long. Trimming pared 6 bases from V and 0 bases from J, leaving 13 bases between. CDR3 bases: TGTGCCAGCAGCCGGGGAGATTCTAGCACAGATACGCAGTATTTT. Its translation: CASSRGDSSTDTQYF. Variable domain in full (rest from reference TRBV28 and TRBJ2-3): DVKVTQSSRYLVKRTGEKVFLECVQDMDHENMFWYRQDPGLGLRLIYFSYDVKMKEKGDIPEGYSVSREKKERFSLILESASTNQTSMYLCASSRGDSSTDTQYFGPGTRLTVL.